This T cell receptor (beta chain) is drawn from a study of CD8+ T cells in alopecia areata. As for the study in general: The tofacitinib course ran for 6 to 18 months and was followed by 6 months off drug. Study outcomes and limitations: TCR sharing was clearer in mice than between patients, perhaps partly owing to patient HLA diversity.

Peripheral blood and lesional scalp punch biopsies were taken from alopecia areata patients. RNA, once extracted, was reverse transcribed into cDNA for use as the sequencing template. TCRdb's copy holds only in-frame clones and misses some; the assay was immunoSEQ multiplex PCR. The table has 180,000 or so clones, around 63% seen once; the top ten hold about 1.5%. Worth noting for this clone: Its target is unknown.

The sequence came from a human donor with alopecia areata. The specimen was CD4+ T cells sorted from blood, collected at week 0.

CDR3 DNA: TGTGCCTGGAGTGCAGGGACAGCGACCGGGGAGCTGTTTTTT. Protein sequence: CAWSAGTATGELFF. This chain connects TRBV30 to TRBJ2-2; 7 positions agree with TRBD1. CDR1 and CDR2 from the germline V gene are GTSNPN and SVGIG (reference sequence). The CDR3 length is 14 residues. The V and J ends lost 1 base and 5 bases, in that order; junction bases with no gene match: 4. The full variable domain, with the rest looked up from reference TRBV30 and TRBJ2-2, is SQTIHQWPATLVQPVGSPLSLECTVEGTSNPNLYWYRQAAGRGLQLLFYSVGIGQISSEVPQNLSASRPQDRQFILSSKKLLLSDSGFYLCAWSAGTATGELFFGEGSRLTVL.